This T cell receptor beta chain was recovered during a study of cytomegalovirus exposure and HLA in healthy donors. TCRdb keeps only in-frame clones here, not all; method: immunoSEQ multiplex PCR. The repertoire holds 150,000 to 200,000 clones, with around 90% as singletons. CDR1 SGHTA and CDR2 FQGNSA come from the germline V gene. This CDR3 contains 16 residues. The V segment lost 4 bases and the J segment 2 bases; nucleotides outside the gene matches: 8. Study-wide findings and caveats: With high specificity and sensitivity, the classifier reportedly diagnosed cytomegalovirus status. The study labeled 150 to 200 TCR beta chains cytomegalovirus-associated.

About this clone itself: Its specificity is not known.

This clonotype originated in a woman aged 18-29 years in good health and CMV-seropositive. The chain carries TRBV7-2 and TRBJ2-1; 7 bases align to TRBD1. The sample taken for sequencing was PBMCs. This chain's CDR3 is CASSSQTGTAYNEQFF. The DNA for the CDR3 is TGTGCCAGCAGCTCCCAGACCGGGACAGCCTACAATGAGCAGTTCTTC.